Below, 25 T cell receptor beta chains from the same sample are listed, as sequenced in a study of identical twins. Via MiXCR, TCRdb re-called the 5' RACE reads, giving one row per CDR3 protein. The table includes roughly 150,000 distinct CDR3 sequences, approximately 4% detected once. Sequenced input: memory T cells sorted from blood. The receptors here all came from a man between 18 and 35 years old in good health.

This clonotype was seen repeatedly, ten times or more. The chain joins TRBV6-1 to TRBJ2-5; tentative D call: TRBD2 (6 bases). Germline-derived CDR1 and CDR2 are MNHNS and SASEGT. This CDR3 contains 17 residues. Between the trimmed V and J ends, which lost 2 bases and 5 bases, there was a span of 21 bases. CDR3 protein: CASSEMFGGRSRETQYF. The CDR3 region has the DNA TGTGCCAGCAGTGAAATGTTCGGGGGACGGAGCCGTGAGACCCAGTACTTC.

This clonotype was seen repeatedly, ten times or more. The chain's CDR3 is CSAGQGADTEAFF. The CDR3 nucleotides are TGCAGTGCTGGACAGGGGGCGGATACTGAAGCTTTCTTT. The rearrangement joins TRBV20-1 to TRBJ1-1, with 11 bases that match TRBD1. Unmatched junction bases numbered 4, after V lost 5 bases and J lost 5 bases. This CDR3 region has 13 residues. The V gene's germline CDR1 is DFQATT and CDR2 SNEGSKA (reference sequence).

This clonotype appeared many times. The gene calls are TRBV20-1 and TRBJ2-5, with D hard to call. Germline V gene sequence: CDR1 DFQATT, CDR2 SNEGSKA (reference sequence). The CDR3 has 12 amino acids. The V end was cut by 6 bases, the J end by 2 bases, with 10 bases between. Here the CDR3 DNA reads TGCAGTGCCCTCAGCCCACAAGAGACCCAGTACTTC. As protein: CSALSPQETQYF.

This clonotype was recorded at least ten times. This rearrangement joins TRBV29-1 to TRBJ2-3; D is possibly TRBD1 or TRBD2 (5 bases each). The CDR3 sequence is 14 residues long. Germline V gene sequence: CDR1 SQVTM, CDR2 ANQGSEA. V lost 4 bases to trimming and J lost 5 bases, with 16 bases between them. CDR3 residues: CSVGQRNNLDTQYF. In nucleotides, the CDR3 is TGCAGCGTTGGACAGCGGAACAACCTAGATACGCAGTATTTT.

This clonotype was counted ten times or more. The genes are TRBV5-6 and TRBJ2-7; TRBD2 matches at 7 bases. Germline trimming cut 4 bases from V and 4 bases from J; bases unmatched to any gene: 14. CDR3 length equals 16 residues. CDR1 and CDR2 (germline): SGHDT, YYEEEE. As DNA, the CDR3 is TGTGCCAGCAGCCTACAATTGATTAGCGGGTCTTACGAGCAGTACTTC. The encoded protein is CASSLQLISGSYEQYF.

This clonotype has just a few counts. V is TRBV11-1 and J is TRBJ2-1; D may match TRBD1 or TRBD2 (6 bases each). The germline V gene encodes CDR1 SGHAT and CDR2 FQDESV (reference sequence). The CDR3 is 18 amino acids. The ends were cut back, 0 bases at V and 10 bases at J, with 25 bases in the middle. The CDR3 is CASSLAGGFTGLDGEQFF. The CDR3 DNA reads TGTGCCAGCAGCTTAGCCGGGGGCTTTACAGGGTTAGACGGCGAGCAGTTCTTC.

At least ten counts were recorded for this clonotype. CDR3 DNA: TGCGCCAGCAGCCAGGGCTCCTCGAATACGCAGTATTTT. It codes for CASSQGSSNTQYF. This chain links TRBV4-1 with TRBJ2-3; D not resolved. The germline V gene has CDR1 MGHRA and CDR2 YSYEKL. The CDR3 has 13 residues. V dropped 3 bases and J dropped 7 bases, with 11 bases sitting between them.

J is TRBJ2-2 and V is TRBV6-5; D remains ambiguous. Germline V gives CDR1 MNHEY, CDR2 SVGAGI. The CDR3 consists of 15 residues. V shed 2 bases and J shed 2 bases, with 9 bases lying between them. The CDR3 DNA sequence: TGTGCCAGCAGTTACGGGCAAGTTAACACCGGGGAGCTGTTTTTT. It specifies CASSYGQVNTGELFF.

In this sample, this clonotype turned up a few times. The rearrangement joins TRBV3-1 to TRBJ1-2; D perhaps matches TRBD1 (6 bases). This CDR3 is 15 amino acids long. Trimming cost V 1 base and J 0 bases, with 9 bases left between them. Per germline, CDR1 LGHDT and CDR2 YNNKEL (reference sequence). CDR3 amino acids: CASSQGAGANYGYTF. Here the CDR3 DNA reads TGTGCCAGCAGCCAAGGAGCAGGGGCTAACTATGGCTACACCTTC.

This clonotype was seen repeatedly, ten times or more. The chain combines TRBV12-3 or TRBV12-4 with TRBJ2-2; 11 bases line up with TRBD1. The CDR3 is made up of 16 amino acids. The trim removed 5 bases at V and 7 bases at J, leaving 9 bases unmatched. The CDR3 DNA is TGTGCCAGCAGTACCCAGGACAGGGGGCGAGGCGGGGAGCTGTTTTTT. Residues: CASSTQDRGRGGELFF.

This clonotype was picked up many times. Here the CDR3 reads CASSSPAIWIGDGGYTF. CDR3 bases: TGTGCCAGCAGTAGCCCCGCCATCTGGATAGGAGACGGCGGCTACACCTTC. The chain recombines TRBV6-2 or TRBV6-3 with TRBJ1-2; D is unclear. Germline V gene data show CDR1 as MNHEY and CDR2 as SVGEGT. Trimming left V 5 bases short and J 8 bases short, with 27 bases between. This CDR3 region has 17 residues.

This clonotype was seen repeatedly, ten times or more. This CDR3 is CAISGSKGGQPQHF. The CDR3 DNA reads TGTGCCATCAGTGGCTCGAAGGGTGGACAGCCCCAGCATTTT. V and J are TRBV10-3 and TRBJ1-5; D unclear. Deletions cut 4 bases from V and 7 bases from J, with 14 bases between. Per germline, CDR1 ENHRY and CDR2 SYGVKD. This CDR3 comprises 14 residues.

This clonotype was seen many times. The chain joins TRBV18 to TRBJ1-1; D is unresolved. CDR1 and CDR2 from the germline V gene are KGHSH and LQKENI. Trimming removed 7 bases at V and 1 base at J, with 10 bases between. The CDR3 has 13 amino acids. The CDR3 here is CASLTAGNTEAFF. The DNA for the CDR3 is TGTGCCAGCTTAACCGCGGGGAACACTGAAGCTTTCTTT.

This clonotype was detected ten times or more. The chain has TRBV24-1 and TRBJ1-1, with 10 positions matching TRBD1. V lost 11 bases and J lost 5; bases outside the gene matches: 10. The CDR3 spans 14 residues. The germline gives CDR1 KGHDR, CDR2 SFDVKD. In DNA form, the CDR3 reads TGTGCCATCCGGGCTGGGACAGGGGAAACTGAAGCTTTCTTT. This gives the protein CAIRAGTGETEAFF.

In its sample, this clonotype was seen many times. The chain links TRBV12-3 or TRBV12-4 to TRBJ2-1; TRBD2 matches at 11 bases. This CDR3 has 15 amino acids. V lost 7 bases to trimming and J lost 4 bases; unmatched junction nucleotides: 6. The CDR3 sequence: CASTNSGRAYNEQFF. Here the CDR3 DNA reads TGTGCCAGCACCAATAGCGGGAGGGCTTACAATGAGCAGTTCTTC.

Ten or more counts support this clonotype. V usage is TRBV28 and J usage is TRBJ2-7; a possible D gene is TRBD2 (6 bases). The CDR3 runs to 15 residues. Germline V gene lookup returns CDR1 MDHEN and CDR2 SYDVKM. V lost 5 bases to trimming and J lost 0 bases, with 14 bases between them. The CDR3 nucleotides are TGTGCCAGCAGTGTTCCCTCCGGGAGCTCCTACGAGCAGTACTTC. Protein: CASSVPSGSSYEQYF. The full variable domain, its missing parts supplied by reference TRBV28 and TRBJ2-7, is DVKVTQSSRYLVKRTGEKVFLECVQDMDHENMFWYRQDPGLGLRLIYFSYDVKMKEKGDIPEGYSVSREKKERFSLILESASTNQTSMYLCASSVPSGSSYEQYFGPGTRLTVT.

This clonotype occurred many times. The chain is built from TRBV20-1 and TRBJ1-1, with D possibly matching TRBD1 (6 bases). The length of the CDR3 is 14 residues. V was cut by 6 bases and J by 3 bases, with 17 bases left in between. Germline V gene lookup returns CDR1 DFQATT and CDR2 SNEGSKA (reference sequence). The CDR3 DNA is TGCAGTGCCAAGCGGGCAGGGGTTGACACTGAAGCTTTCTTT. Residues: CSAKRAGVDTEAFF.

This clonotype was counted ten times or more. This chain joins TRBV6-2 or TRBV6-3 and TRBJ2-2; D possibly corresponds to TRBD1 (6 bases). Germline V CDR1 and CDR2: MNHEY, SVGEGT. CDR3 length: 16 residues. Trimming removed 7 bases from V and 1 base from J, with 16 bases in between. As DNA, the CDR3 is TGTGCCAGCACCCCCCAGGGGATTGAGAACACCGGGGAGCTGTTTTTT. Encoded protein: CASTPQGIENTGELFF.

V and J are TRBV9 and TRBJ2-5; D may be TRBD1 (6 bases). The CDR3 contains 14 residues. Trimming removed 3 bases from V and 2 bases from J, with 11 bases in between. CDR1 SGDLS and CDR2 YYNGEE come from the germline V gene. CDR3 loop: CASSAGQPQETQYF. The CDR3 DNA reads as TGTGCCAGCAGCGCCGGACAGCCTCAAGAGACCCAGTACTTC.

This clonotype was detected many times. The DNA of the CDR3 is TGTGCCAGCAGCCAAAGCGCCGACAGTCTAGAGACCCAGTACTTC. Its protein product is CASSQSADSLETQYF. The chain links TRBV11-2 to TRBJ2-5; D perhaps matches TRBD1 (5 bases). Deletions cut 5 bases from V and 4 bases from J, with 17 bases between. In germline, CDR1 is SGHAT, CDR2 FQNNGV. CDR3 length: 15 amino acids.

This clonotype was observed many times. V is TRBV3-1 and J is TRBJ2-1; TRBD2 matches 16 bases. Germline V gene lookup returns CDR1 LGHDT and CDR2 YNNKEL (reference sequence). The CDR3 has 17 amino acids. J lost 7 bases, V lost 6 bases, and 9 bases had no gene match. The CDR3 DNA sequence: TGTGCCAGCAGTCCATCCGGGACTAGCGGGAGGGATAATGAGCAGTTCTTC. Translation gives CASSPSGTSGRDNEQFF.

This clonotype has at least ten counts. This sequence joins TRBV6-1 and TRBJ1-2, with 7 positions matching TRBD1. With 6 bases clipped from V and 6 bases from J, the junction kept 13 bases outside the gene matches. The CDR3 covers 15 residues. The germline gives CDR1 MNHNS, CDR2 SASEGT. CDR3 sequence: CASSTQPGTENGYTF. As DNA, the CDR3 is TGTGCCAGCAGCACACAGCCCGGGACAGAAAATGGCTACACCTTC.

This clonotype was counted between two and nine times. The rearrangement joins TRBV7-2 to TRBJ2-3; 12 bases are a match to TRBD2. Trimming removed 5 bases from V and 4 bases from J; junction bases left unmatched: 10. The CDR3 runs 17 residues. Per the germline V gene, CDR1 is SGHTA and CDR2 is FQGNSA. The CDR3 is CASSPPLAGGPSDTQYF. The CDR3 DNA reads TGTGCCAGCAGCCCTCCCCTAGCGGGAGGGCCTTCAGATACGCAGTATTTT.

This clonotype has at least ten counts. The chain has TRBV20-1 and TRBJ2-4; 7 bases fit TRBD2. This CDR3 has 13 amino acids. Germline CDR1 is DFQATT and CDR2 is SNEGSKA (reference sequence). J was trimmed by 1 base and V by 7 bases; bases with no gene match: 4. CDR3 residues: CSVTRGAKNIQYF. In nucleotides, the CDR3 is TGCAGTGTTACGCGGGGGGCCAAAAACATTCAGTACTTC.

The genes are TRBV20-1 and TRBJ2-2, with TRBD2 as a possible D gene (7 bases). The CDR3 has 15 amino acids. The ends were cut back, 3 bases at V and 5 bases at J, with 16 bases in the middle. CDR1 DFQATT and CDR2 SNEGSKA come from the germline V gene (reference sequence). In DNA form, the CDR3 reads TGCAGTGCTAGGAGGGGGGGCTCGGGGACCGGGGAGCTGTTTTTT. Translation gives CSARRGGSGTGELFF.